This is a list of T cell receptor beta chains from one sample in a study of beta chain features in type 1 diabetes. Profiling relied on immunoSEQ multiplex PCR, and the TCRdb table lists in-frame clones only, not all of them. This repertoire shows approximately 170,000 clones, 9% to 10% found once; its top ten account for 2% to 2.5%. The sequenced material came from central memory CD4+ T cells from blood. These receptors originate from a woman between 18 and 29 years old in good health. Each CDR3 is given with its conserved first and last residue. The D gene is left open where the match is weak. Where a row states a size, it is once, few, many or the class of an expanded clone; other rows omit it.

DNA: TGTGCCAGCGGTCGGGTCGTCACTGAAGCTTTCTTT
CDR3: CASGRVVTEAFF
size: -
D: -
V: TRBV2
J: TRBJ1-1

DNA: TGCGCCAGCAGCCCACAGACGGGGACCTACGAGCAGTACTTC
CDR3: CASSPQTGTYEQYF
size: -
D: -
V: TRBV5-1
J: TRBJ2-7

DNA: TGTGCCAGCAGCGTTAGAGGGGGAGAGACCCAGTACTTC
CDR3: CASSVRGGETQYF
size: few
D: -
V: TRBV9
J: TRBJ2-5

DNA: TGTGCCAGCAACTCAGGGGGCTACGAGCAGTACTTC
CDR3: CASNSGGYEQYF
size: -
D: TRBD1
V: TRBV7-2
J: TRBJ2-7

DNA: TGCGCCAGCAGCCCCTCCCTCAGGGGGAAGACCCAGTACTTC
CDR3: CASSPSLRGKTQYF
size: -
D: TRBD1
V: TRBV5-1
J: TRBJ2-5

DNA: TGTGCCGGGGGACAGGGGGGCTACGAGCAGTACTTC
CDR3: CAGGQGGYEQYF
size: -
D: TRBD1
V: TRBV30
J: TRBJ2-7

DNA: TGTGCCAGCAGCCCCCTGACTAGCGGGAGGCACAATGAGCAGTTCTTC
CDR3: CASSPLTSGRHNEQFF
size: -
D: TRBD2
V: TRBV5-5
J: TRBJ2-1

DNA: TGTGCCAGCAGCCAAGAACTAAAAGGTACAGATACGCAGTATTTT
CDR3: CASSQELKGTDTQYF
size: -
D: -
V: TRBV4-2
J: TRBJ2-3

DNA: TGTGCCACCAGCATTCAAGCGGCCCCCACAGATACGCAGTATTTT
CDR3: CATSIQAAPTDTQYF
size: -
D: -
V: TRBV15
J: TRBJ2-3

DNA: TGTGCCAGCAGCTTCGACAGGGGGCCCTACGAGCAGTACTTC
CDR3: CASSFDRGPYEQYF
size: few
D: TRBD1
V: TRBV7-2
J: TRBJ2-7

DNA: TGTGCCAGCAGTTACTCCGGGACTAGGATAGGAGCTGAGCAGTTCTTC
CDR3: CASSYSGTRIGAEQFF
size: -
D: TRBD2
V: TRBV6-5
J: TRBJ2-1

DNA: TGTGCCAGCTCAGGAGGGACGGAGAACCGTTACGAGCAGTACTTC
CDR3: CASSGGTENRYEQYF
size: few
D: -
V: TRBV18
J: TRBJ2-7

DNA: TGTGCCAGCAGCCGCTCTCGGGGGACCGGGGAGCTGTTTTTT
CDR3: CASSRSRGTGELFF
size: -
D: -
V: TRBV11-2
J: TRBJ2-2

DNA: TGTGCCAGCAGCTTCCCGGGGGGCCAGCCCCAGCATTTT
CDR3: CASSFPGGQPQHF
size: few
D: -
V: TRBV7-2
J: TRBJ1-5

DNA: TGTGCCAGCAGCTTGGAGGACAGGGGGAAAACTGAAGCTTTCTTT
CDR3: CASSLEDRGKTEAFF
size: few
D: TRBD1
V: TRBV13
J: TRBJ1-1

DNA: TGTGCCAGCAGCTTTACTAGCTACGAGCAGTACTTC
CDR3: CASSFTSYEQYF
size: -
D: -
V: TRBV7-2
J: TRBJ2-7

DNA: TGTGCCAGCAGCTTAGTTCTGGAGACCCAGTACTTC
CDR3: CASSLVLETQYF
size: few
D: -
V: TRBV11-2
J: TRBJ2-5

DNA: TGTGCCAGCAGTGATCGGGGCCGGGGGGAGAATGAGCAGTTCTTC
CDR3: CASSDRGRGENEQFF
size: -
D: TRBD2
V: TRBV2
J: TRBJ2-1

DNA: TGTGCCAGCAGCCGTGAGCGGGATGGCTACACCTTC
CDR3: CASSRERDGYTF
size: few
D: -
V: TRBV7-2
J: TRBJ1-2

DNA: TGTGCCAGCAGCTCGTCCCGGGAGACCCAGTACTTC
CDR3: CASSSSRETQYF
size: many
D: -
V: TRBV7-2
J: TRBJ2-5

DNA: TGTGCCAGCAGTGAACTGACTAGCGGTACCTACGAGCAGTACTTC
CDR3: CASSELTSGTYEQYF
size: -
D: TRBD2
V: TRBV2
J: TRBJ2-7

DNA: TGTGCCAGCAGTTATGCTAGCGATCGATACACAGATACGCAGTATTTT
CDR3: CASSYASDRYTDTQYF
size: -
D: -
V: TRBV5-6
J: TRBJ2-3

DNA: TGTGCCAGCAGCTCAAAGATCGCTAGCGGGAGTTTCACAGATACGCAGTATTTT
CDR3: CASSSKIASGSFTDTQYF
size: few
D: TRBD2
V: TRBV11-3
J: TRBJ2-3

DNA: TGCGCCAGCAGCCAAGATGTAAGGCAGGGTAGTACTGAAGCTTTCTTT
CDR3: CASSQDVRQGSTEAFF
size: -
D: -
V: TRBV4-3
J: TRBJ1-1

DNA: TGTGCCAGCTCACCCCTAGCGGGAGGTAAAACCTCCTACAATGAGCAGTTCTTC
CDR3: CASSPLAGGKTSYNEQFF
size: -
D: TRBD2
V: TRBV18
J: TRBJ2-1

DNA: TGTGCCAGCAGCAATGGACAGAGGGACGGGTCCAAAAACATTCAGTACTTC
CDR3: CASSNGQRDGSKNIQYF
size: -
D: -
V: TRBV5-4
J: TRBJ2-4

DNA: TGTGCCAGCAGCGTAGACGACGCGGGGACCCAGTACTTC
CDR3: CASSVDDAGTQYF
size: -
D: -
V: TRBV9
J: TRBJ2-5

DNA: TGTGCCAGCAGTCAATCCGGGGCTGAAGCTTTCTTT
CDR3: CASSQSGAEAFF
size: few
D: -
V: TRBV6-5
J: TRBJ1-1

DNA: TGTGCCAGTAGTACACTTCAGGGGAACACCGGGGAGCTGTTTTTT
CDR3: CASSTLQGNTGELFF
size: few
D: -
V: TRBV19
J: TRBJ2-2

DNA: TGTGCCAGCAGAAACCGGGACAGGGGTTACGAGCAGTACTTC
CDR3: CASRNRDRGYEQYF
size: few
D: TRBD1
V: TRBV5-6
J: TRBJ2-7

DNA: TGTGCCAGCAGCTTGCAGGTCACAGATACGCAGTATTTT
CDR3: CASSLQVTDTQYF
size: few
D: -
V: TRBV7-2
J: TRBJ2-3

DNA: TGTGCCAGCCGACGGGAATCCAACACTGAAGCTTTCTTT
CDR3: CASRRESNTEAFF
size: few
D: -
V: TRBV2
J: TRBJ1-1

DNA: TGTGCCAGCAGCTTACGGGGGTATGGCTACACCTTC
CDR3: CASSLRGYGYTF
size: few
D: -
V: TRBV11-2
J: TRBJ1-2

DNA: TGTGCCAGCAGTAAAGGACACGTGGTAAATGAGCAGTTCTTC
CDR3: CASSKGHVVNEQFF
size: few
D: -
V: TRBV13
J: TRBJ2-1

DNA: TGTGCCAGCAGCTTGGGACTCACCTTCAATGAGCAGTTCTTC
CDR3: CASSLGLTFNEQFF
size: -
D: -
V: TRBV5-8
J: TRBJ2-1